The rows below give T cell receptor beta chains drawn from one sample of a study of blood T cells in healthy people across ages. TCRdb recomputed calls from the 5' RACE reads with MiXCR, one row per CDR3 protein. The sample consists of 920,000 or so distinct CDR3 sequences, less than 50% of them appearing once. Sequenced material: blood. The receptors here all came from a woman in her sixties or seventies in good health. CDR3s include the opening cysteine and the closing phenylalanine or tryptophan. D genes are given only for firm matches. Size is omitted from some rows. Given values are once, few, many or a class for expanded clones.

v_call,d_call,clone_size,j_call,cdr3_aa,cdr3_nt
TRBV6-5,.,.,TRBJ2-7,CASSYGDNYEQYF,TGTGCCAGCAGTTACGGAGACAACTACGAGCAGTACTTC
TRBV2,TRBD2,few,TRBJ2-7,CASSRTSDSYEQYF,TGTGCCAGCAGCCGGACTAGCGACTCCTACGAGCAGTACTTC
TRBV28,.,.,TRBJ2-7,CASSLDFLVHEQYF,TGTGCCAGCAGTTTGGATTTTTTGGTCCACGAGCAGTACTTC
TRBV29-1,.,.,TRBJ2-7,CSVVAAISYEQYF,TGCAGCGTTGTAGCGGCGATCTCCTACGAGCAGTACTTC
TRBV6-2/TRBV6-3,TRBD1,.,TRBJ2-1,CAGSSQGYPVDDQDEQFF,TGTGCCGGCAGCTCACAGGGGTACCCCGTGGATGACCAAGATGAGCAGTTCTTC
TRBV4-2,TRBD2,.,TRBJ2-1,CASSQMGGSNYNEQFF,TGTGCCAGCAGCCAAATGGGGGGGAGTAACTACAATGAGCAGTTCTTC
TRBV6-1,TRBD1,few,TRBJ1-4,CASRYRGNEKLFF,TGTGCCAGCAGGTACAGGGGAAACGAAAAACTGTTTTTT
TRBV20-1,.,.,TRBJ2-7,CSARPPRSRGQYF,TGCAGTGCTAGACCACCGCGGTCCAGGGGGCAGTACTTC
TRBV6-5,.,once,TRBJ2-1,CASSDGRDYEQFF,TGTGCCAGCAGTGACGGTAGAGACTATGAGCAGTTCTTC
TRBV12-5,TRBD2,.,TRBJ2-1,CASGLLGLAGGPRYNEQFF,TGTGCTAGTGGTTTGCTGGGACTAGCGGGAGGGCCTCGCTACAATGAGCAGTTCTTC
TRBV6-1,.,.,TRBJ1-2,CASRETAGGYTF,TGTGCCAGCAGGGAAACGGCGGGGGGCTACACCTTC
TRBV5-1,TRBD2,.,TRBJ2-7,CASSLLGAGAVYEQYF,TGCGCCAGCAGCTTGTTGGGCGCGGGAGCCGTCTACGAGCAGTACTTC
TRBV27,.,.,TRBJ2-1,CASSPILAKTYNEQFF,TGTGCCAGCAGTCCGATACTAGCTAAGACCTACAATGAGCAGTTCTTC
TRBV6-1,.,.,TRBJ2-3,CASSPSRILKATDTQYF,TGTGCCAGCAGCCCTTCAAGAATCCTCAAGGCCACAGATACGCAGTATTTT
TRBV13,.,.,TRBJ2-3,CASKYEGADTQYF,TGTGCCAGCAAATACGAGGGTGCCGATACGCAGTATTTT
TRBV11-2,.,.,TRBJ1-3,CASSFFVFQSSGNTIYF,TGTGCCAGCAGCTTTTTCGTCTTTCAGAGCTCTGGAAACACCATATATTTT
TRBV9,TRBD2,.,TRBJ2-2,CASSVDLAGAGELFF,TGTGCCAGCAGCGTAGATCTAGCGGGAGCCGGGGAGCTGTTTTTT
TRBV10-3,TRBD2,few,TRBJ2-1,CAIETGGRGGEQFF,TGTGCCATCGAGACGGGCGGGAGAGGAGGTGAGCAGTTCTTC
TRBV11-2,.,once,TRBJ2-5,CASSLDIGARNYKQYF,TGTGCCAGCAGCTTAGACATCGGAGCCAGAAACTACAAGCAGTACTTC
TRBV24-1,.,.,TRBJ2-2,CATSEPTGSGGELFF,TGTGCCACCAGTGAGCCAACAGGGTCTGGCGGGGAGCTGTTTTTT
TRBV6-1,TRBD1,.,TRBJ1-1,CASSLQGAGTEAFF,TGTGCCAGCAGTCTACAGGGGGCAGGGACTGAAGCTTTCTTT
TRBV12-3/TRBV12-4,.,few,TRBJ1-2,CASSVGLYAGYTF,TGTGCCAGCAGTGTGGGACTTTACGCTGGCTACACCTTC
TRBV20-1,.,.,TRBJ1-4,CSARLGSEKLFF,TGCAGTGCTAGATTGGGCAGTGAAAAACTGTTTTTT
TRBV7-9,.,.,TRBJ2-3,CASSLVGPGTDTQYF,TGTGCCAGCAGCTTAGTCGGTCCGGGCACAGATACGCAGTATTTT
TRBV2,.,many,TRBJ2-7,CASSEAAYEQYF,TGTGCCAGCAGTGAAGCGGCCTACGAGCAGTACTTC
TRBV20-1,TRBD1,.,TRBJ2-6,CSATAPGQPTVLTF,TGCAGTGCCACAGCCCCGGGACAGCCCACCGTCCTGACTTTC
TRBV10-1,TRBD2,.,TRBJ2-1,CASRTSGRAQCDEQFF,TGCGCCAGCAGAACTAGCGGGAGGGCCCAATGTGATGAGCAGTTCTTC
TRBV29-1,.,.,TRBJ2-7,CSVVGGKHEQYF,TGCAGCGTTGTTGGCGGGAAACACGAGCAGTACTTC
TRBV5-1,.,.,TRBJ2-7,CASSLEGLPSSYNEQYF,TGCGCCAGCAGCTTGGAGGGACTTCCTAGCTCCTACAATGAGCAGTACTTC
TRBV29-1,TRBD1,once,TRBJ1-2,CSVDGTGGYTF,TGCAGCGTTGACGGGACAGGTGGCTACACCTTC
TRBV2,.,.,TRBJ2-7,CASSGPKVRSYEQYF,TGTGCCAGCAGTGGTCCGAAGGTTAGGTCCTACGAGCAGTACTTC
TRBV4-1,.,.,TRBJ2-3,CASSPGVGVGDTQYF,TGCGCCAGCAGCCCCGGGGTAGGGGTTGGAGATACGCAGTATTTT
TRBV2,TRBD1,.,TRBJ2-3,CARSGKGQDTDTQYF,TGTGCCAGAAGTGGGAAGGGACAGGACACAGATACGCAGTATTTT
TRBV6-5,.,.,TRBJ2-3,CASSQRTDTDTQYF,TGTGCCAGCAGTCAAAGGACAGACACAGATACGCAGTATTTT
TRBV5-4,TRBD2,few,TRBJ2-7,CASSLPLAGASEQYF,TGTGCCAGCAGCTTGCCGCTAGCGGGAGCTTCCGAGCAGTACTTC
TRBV30,.,.,TRBJ2-3,CAWMPGPGAQAQYF,TGTGCCTGGATGCCGGGACCAGGTGCACAGGCGCAGTATTTT
TRBV10-3,.,few,TRBJ1-2,CAGGPGAAVGYTF,TGTGCCGGCGGCCCGGGGGCGGCCGTCGGCTACACCTTC
TRBV11-2,TRBD1,.,TRBJ1-1,CASSLWDSPFEAFF,TGTGCCAGCAGCTTGTGGGACAGCCCGTTTGAAGCTTTCTTT
TRBV13,TRBD1,.,TRBJ2-5,CASSTGRGRETQYF,TGTGCCAGCAGCACCGGCAGGGGGCGGGAGACCCAGTACTTC